This T cell receptor beta chain emerged from a study of blood T cell repertoires in COVID-19 (dated by TCRdb to the early 2020s). General notes on the study: Samples from collaborators originated in the United States, Italy and Spain and spanned both the acute and convalescent phases of COVID-19. HLA class I and class II types, where available, came from metadata supplied by the sample provider rather than from assay-based typing. The prospective study material was composed of cDNA or gDNA derived from T cells, B-cell-depleted T cells, or PBMCs. The repertoires were released in a freely available public database meant as a resource for research on the immune response to SARS-CoV-2. Sample metadata almost always included a de-identified subject ID, COVID-19 status, age in years and sex. Deeply sampled blood TCRbeta repertoires from subjects exposed to, actively infected with, or recovered from COVID-19 were included in the dataset. Samples were obtained from the ongoing ImmuneRACE study (first 160 participants) and from about 1,300 subjects provided by 6 global collaborators.

TCRbeta CDR3 regions were amplified from genomic DNA by means of the immunoSEQ Assay, a bias-controlled multiplex PCR. In the source study's methods: The number of nucleated cells in each sample was estimated by amplification of reference gene primers within the assay. Sequence reads were collapsed and filtered to measure the absolute abundance of every unique TCRbeta CDR3 rearrangement. For each sample, productive Simpson clonality was calculated by taking the square root of Simpson's diversity index across productive rearrangements. The table was pulled from immuneACCESS by TCRdb, which kept in-frame rearrangements only. Such tables lose some clones; where checked, under half of the loss comes from unresolved V genes, and the rest has no known cause. That table supplies the V and J calls and clone size; D and trimming were determined from the DNA. The sample contains about 270,000 clones, approximately 90% of them found a single time. The ten most abundant clones make up approximately 3% of the sample.

After removal of 3 bases from V and 2 bases from J, the junction retains 3 bases not matched to a gene. CDR1 and CDR2 (DFQATT, SNEGSKA) derive from the germline V gene (reference sequence). From its cysteine to its phenylalanine, the CDR3 spans 13 amino acids. Only the CDR3 portion is preserved as DNA: 39 bases, with reading frame beginning at the first base. On this clone itself: This clone's antigen is unknown. No base quality values were provided; no much bigger clone lies one nucleotide off.

Here is what the overall study found, with its caveats: Clinical and demographic metadata were provided uncurated, with the amount varying by source and participant.

Participants in the prospective study were enrolled through a virtual design, were aged about 18 to 100 years, and lived in approximately 24 United States geographic areas. Cohort assignment in the prospective study relied on participant-reported clinical history from a screening survey and a study questionnaire. Exposed participants had been in contact with someone with a PCR-confirmed or clinician-diagnosed COVID-19 case within 2 weeks of study entry. In the prospective study, whole blood, serum and a nasopharyngeal or oropharyngeal swab were collected from each participant by mobile phlebotomists. Additional blood draws and questionnaires over an approximately two-month period could optionally be provided by prospective study participants. Before DNA extraction, prospective study blood samples were shipped either frozen or at room temperature.

The specimen sequenced was PBMCs or T cells enriched from blood (not recorded which). The chain links TRBV20-1 with TRBJ1-2, and 7 junction bases match TRBD1. The TCR originated in a man aged 35 to 55 who had been exposed to COVID-19. CDR3 loop: CSASPGQNYGYTF. The bases read TGCAGTGCTAGTCCGGGACAGAACTATGGCTACACCTTC.